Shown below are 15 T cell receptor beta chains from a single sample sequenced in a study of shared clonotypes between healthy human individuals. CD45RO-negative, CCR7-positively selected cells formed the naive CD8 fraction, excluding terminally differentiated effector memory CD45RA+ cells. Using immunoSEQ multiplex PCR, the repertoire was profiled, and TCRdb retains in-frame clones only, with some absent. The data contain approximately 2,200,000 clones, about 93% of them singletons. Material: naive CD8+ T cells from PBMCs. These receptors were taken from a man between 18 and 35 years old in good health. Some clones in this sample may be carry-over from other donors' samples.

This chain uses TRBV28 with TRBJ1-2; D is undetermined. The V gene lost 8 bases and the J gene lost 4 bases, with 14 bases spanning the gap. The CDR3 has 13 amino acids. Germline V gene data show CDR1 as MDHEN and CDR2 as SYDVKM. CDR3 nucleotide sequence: TGTGCCAGCGTTCCTCGCGGGGTCTATGGCTACACCTTC. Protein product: CASVPRGVYGYTF.

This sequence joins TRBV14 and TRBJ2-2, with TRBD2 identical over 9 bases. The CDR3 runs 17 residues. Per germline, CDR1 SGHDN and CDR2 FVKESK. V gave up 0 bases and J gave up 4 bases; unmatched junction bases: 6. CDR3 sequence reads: CASSQDRLAGSTGELFF. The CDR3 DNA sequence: TGTGCCAGCAGCCAAGACAGGCTAGCGGGGAGCACCGGGGAGCTGTTTTTT.

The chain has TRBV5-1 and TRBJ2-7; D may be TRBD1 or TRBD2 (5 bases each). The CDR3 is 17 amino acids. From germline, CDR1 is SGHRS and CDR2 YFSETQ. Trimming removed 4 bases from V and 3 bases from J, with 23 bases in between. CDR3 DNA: TGCGCCAGCAGCCCCGGGACGGGCCCAGGGATGGTCTACGAGCAGTACTTC. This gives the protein CASSPGTGPGMVYEQYF.

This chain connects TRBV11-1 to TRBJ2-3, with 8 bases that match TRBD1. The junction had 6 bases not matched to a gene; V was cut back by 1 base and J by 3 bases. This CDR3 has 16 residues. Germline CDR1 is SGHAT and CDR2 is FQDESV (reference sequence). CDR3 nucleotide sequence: TGTGCCAGCAGCTTAGGGACAGGGTTACGAACAGATACGCAGTATTTT. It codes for CASSLGTGLRTDTQYF.

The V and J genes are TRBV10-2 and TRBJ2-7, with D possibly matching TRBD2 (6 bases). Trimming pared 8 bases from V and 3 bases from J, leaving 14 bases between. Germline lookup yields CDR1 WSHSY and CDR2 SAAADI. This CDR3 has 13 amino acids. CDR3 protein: CASRGMGGYEQYF. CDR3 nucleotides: TGCGCCAGCCGCGGGATGGGGGGCTACGAGCAGTACTTC.

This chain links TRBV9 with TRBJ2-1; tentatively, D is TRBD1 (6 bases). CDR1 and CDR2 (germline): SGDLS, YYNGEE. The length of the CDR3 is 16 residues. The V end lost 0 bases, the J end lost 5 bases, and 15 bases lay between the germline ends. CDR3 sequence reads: CASSVGFGGADNEQFF. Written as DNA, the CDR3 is TGTGCCAGCAGCGTAGGGTTTGGGGGCGCAGACAATGAGCAGTTCTTC.

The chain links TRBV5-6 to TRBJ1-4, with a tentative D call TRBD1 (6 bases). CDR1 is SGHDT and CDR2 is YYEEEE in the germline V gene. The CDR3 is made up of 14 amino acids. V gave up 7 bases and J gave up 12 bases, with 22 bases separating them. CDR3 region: CASSGEQEGLELFF. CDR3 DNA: TGTGCCAGCTCAGGGGAACAGGAGGGTTTGGAACTGTTTTTT.

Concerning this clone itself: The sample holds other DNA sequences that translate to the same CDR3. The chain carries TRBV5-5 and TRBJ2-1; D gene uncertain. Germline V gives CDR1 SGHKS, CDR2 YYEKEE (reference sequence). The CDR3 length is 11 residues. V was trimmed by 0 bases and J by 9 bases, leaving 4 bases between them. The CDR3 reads CASSLGPEQFF. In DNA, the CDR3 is TGTGCCAGCAGCTTGGGCCCTGAGCAGTTCTTC.

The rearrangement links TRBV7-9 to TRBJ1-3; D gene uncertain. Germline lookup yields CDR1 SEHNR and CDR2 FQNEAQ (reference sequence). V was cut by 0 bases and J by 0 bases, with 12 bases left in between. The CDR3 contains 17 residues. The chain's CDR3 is CASSLASGVSSGNTIYF. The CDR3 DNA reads TGTGCCAGCAGCTTAGCATCCGGGGTAAGCTCTGGAAACACCATATATTTT.

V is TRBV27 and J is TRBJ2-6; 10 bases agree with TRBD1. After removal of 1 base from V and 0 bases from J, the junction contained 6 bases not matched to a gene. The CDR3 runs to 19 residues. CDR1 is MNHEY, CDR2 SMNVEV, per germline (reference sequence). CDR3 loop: CASSLYRDRGSSGANVLTF. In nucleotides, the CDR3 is TGTGCCAGCAGTTTATACCGGGACAGGGGAAGCTCTGGGGCCAACGTCCTGACTTTC.

As DNA, the CDR3 is TGCGCCAGCAGCGCCTCCGGGACAGGTTTGACCGGGGAGCTGTTTTTT. It yields the protein CASSASGTGLTGELFF. The chain combines TRBV5-1 with TRBJ2-2; 8 bases fit TRBD1. Germline-derived CDR1 and CDR2 are SGHRS and YFSETQ. The CDR3 is 16 amino acids. The junction had 10 bases not matched to a gene; V was cut back by 4 bases and J by 5 bases.

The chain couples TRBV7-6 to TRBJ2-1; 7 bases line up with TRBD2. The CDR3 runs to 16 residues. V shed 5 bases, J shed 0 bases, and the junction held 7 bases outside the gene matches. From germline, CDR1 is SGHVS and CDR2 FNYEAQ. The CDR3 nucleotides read TGTGCCAGCAGCCCGCCCGGGGGGAGCTCCTACAATGAGCAGTTCTTC. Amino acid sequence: CASSPPGGSSYNEQFF.

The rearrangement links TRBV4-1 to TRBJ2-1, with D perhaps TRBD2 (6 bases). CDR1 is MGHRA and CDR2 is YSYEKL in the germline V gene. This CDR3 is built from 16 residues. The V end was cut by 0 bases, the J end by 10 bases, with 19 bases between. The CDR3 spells CASSQDQTRTGGEQFF. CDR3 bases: TGCGCCAGCAGCCAAGACCAGACTAGGACCGGAGGGGAGCAGTTCTTC.

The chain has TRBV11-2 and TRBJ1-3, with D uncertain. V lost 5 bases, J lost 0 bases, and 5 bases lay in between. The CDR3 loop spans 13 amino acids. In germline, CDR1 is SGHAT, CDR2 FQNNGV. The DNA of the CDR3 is TGTGCCAGCAGCCGAGCCTCTGGAAACACCATATATTTT. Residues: CASSRASGNTIYF.

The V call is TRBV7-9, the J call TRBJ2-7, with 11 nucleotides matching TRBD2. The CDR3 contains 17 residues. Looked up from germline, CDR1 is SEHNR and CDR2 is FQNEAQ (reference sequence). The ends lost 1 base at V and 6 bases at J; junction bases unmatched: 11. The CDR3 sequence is CASSLVLAGGPGVEQYF. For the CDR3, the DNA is TGTGCCAGCAGCTTAGTTTTAGCGGGAGGGCCCGGGGTCGAGCAGTACTTC.